This T cell receptor (beta chain) was recovered during a study of OX40 agonist ivuxolimab in advanced cancers. The V end lost 2 bases, the J end lost 3 bases, and 10 bases lay between the germline ends. The V gene's germline CDR1 is KGHSH and CDR2 LQKENI. There are 14 residues in the CDR3. TCRdb keeps only in-frame clones here, not all; method: immunoSEQ multiplex PCR. Of 35,000 or so clones listed, approximately 89% are singletons. The clonotype originates from an adult with an advanced solid tumor such as melanoma, head and neck, liver or kidney cancer. The source was CD4+ or CD8+ T cells sorted from blood, collected in a trial of the OX40 agonist ivuxolimab. V is TRBV18 and J is TRBJ1-2; D may be TRBD1 (5 bases). CDR3 coding DNA: TGTGCCAGCTCACCAAGGGCGGGGGACTATGGCTACACCTTC. Translation: CASSPRAGDYGYTF.